This TCR beta chain was sequenced during a study of molecular identifiers for immune sequencing clone quantification. Study-wide points: Clones that had above 20 RNA copies took up over 99% of effector molecules but under 1% in naive cells.

Sorted cells numbering about 20,000 to 1,100,000, with 10%, 30% or 50% RNA, yielded the naive CD8 libraries. In the sort, naive CD8 T cells were defined as CD8+CD4-CCR7+CD45RA+. Libraries of bulk TCR were made by previously described methods (with listed TCR primers). Using its own MiXCR run on the PCR reads, TCRdb lists one record per CDR3 protein. This sample has some 65,000 distinct CDR3 sequences, with 15% to 20% found just once. Concerning this clonotype itself: Antigen: not known.

Input material: naive CD8+ T cells from blood, with Jurkat cell RNA spiked in. Noted subset: FACS-sorted CD8+CD4-CCR7+CD45RA+ naive T cells. The TCR sequence derives from a human donor in good health. Some libraries in this study had Jurkat cell RNA spiked in.

CDR3 protein: CASSESSVTEAFF. DNA of the CDR3: TGCGCCAGCAGCGAAAGTAGTGTCACTGAAGCTTTCTTT. The chain is built from TRBV5-1 and TRBJ1-1; D gene uncertain. In germline, CDR1 is SGHRS, CDR2 YFSETQ. V gave up 4 bases and J gave up 4 bases, with 11 bases separating them. The CDR3 contains 13 residues.